The T cell receptor (beta chain) under discussion was sequenced for a study of blood T cell repertoires in COVID-19. In the study overall: COVID-19 samples, acute and convalescent, were from the United States, Italy and Spain. Sample material is recorded as cDNA or gDNA derived from T cells, B-cell-depleted T cells, or PBMCs.

In the authors' workflow: Cell counts per sample came from amplifying reference gene primers. TCRdb keeps only in-frame clones here, not all; method: immunoSEQ multiplex PCR. That table is the source of V, J and clone size, and D and trimming were worked out from the DNA. The table includes over 120,000 clones, more than 75% detected once. V trimming: 0 bases; J trimming: 0 bases; junction bases outside the gene matches: 9. The V gene's germline CDR1 is SGDLS and CDR2 YYNGEE. The length of the CDR3 is 19 residues. The rearrangement uses TRBV9 and TRBJ1-4; 9 bases fit TRBD1. This sequence was found in a human donor in a cohort sampled during active COVID-19. The specimen sequenced was peripheral blood. In DNA form, the CDR3 reads TGTGCCAGCAGCGTAGCGCCGGGACAGGGACCATCAACTAATGAAAAACTGTTTTTT. Its translation is CASSVAPGQGPSTNEKLFF. The whole variable domain, remainder taken from reference TRBV9 and TRBJ1-4, is DSGVTQTPKHLITATGQRVTLRCSPRSGDLSVYWYQQSLDQGLQFLIQYYNGEERAKGNILERFSAQQFPDLHSELNLSSLELGDSALYFCASSVAPGQGPSTNEKLFFGSGTQLSVL.